Following are 6 T cell receptor beta chains from one sample sequenced in a study of T cell responses to AZD1222 COVID-19 vaccine. Assay: immunoSEQ multiplex PCR; the TCRdb copy retains only in-frame clones and omits some. The sample consists of 150,000 to 180,000 clones, 86% of them appearing once. The sample consisted of peripheral blood, taken on day 0 of MenACWY control vaccination. The origin of the receptors is an adult in good health.

The chain uses TRBV5-6 and TRBJ2-7; 9 bases are a match to TRBD1. Germline CDR1 SGHDT, CDR2 YYEEEE. The CDR3 consists of 15 residues. With V trimmed by 3 bases and J by 4 bases, 8 bases remained unmatched. The CDR3 DNA follows: TGTGCCAGCAGCTGGGATGGGACAGGGTCGTACGAGCAGTACTTC. The encoded protein is CASSWDGTGSYEQYF.

This rearrangement joins TRBV29-1 to TRBJ1-2; 11 bases are shared with TRBD1. From germline, CDR1 is SQVTM and CDR2 ANQGSEA. V trimming: 7 bases; J trimming: 2 bases; junction bases outside the gene matches: 3. The CDR3 extends over 13 amino acids. For the CDR3, the DNA is TGCAGCGCAGGGGACAGGGGGAACTATGGCTACACCTTC. It is translated as CSAGDRGNYGYTF.

V and J are TRBV3-1 (or the pseudogene TRBV3-2) and TRBJ1-4; 7 bases align to TRBD1. Germline V gives CDR1 LGHDT, CDR2 YNNKEL (reference sequence). The CDR3 totals 15 residues. After removal of 5 bases from V and 10 bases from J, the junction contained 13 bases not matched to a gene. The DNA for the CDR3 is TGTGCCAGCAGCTTACAACAGGGGAGGAGTGGAAAACTGTTTTTT. This sequence encodes CASSLQQGRSGKLFF.

The V and J genes are TRBV6-5 and TRBJ2-3; D might be TRBD1 or TRBD2, each matching 6 bases. Trimming stripped 7 bases from V and 2 bases from J, with 16 bases between. CDR3 length equals 15 residues. Germline CDR1 reads MNHEY; CDR2 reads SVGAGI. DNA of the CDR3: TGTGCCAGCACAGTGGGGGGCCCAATCACAGATACGCAGTATTTT. As protein: CASTVGGPITDTQYF.

The chain joins TRBV18 to TRBJ2-3, with D perhaps matching TRBD1 (6 bases). The V gene's germline CDR1 is KGHSH and CDR2 LQKENI. V lost 3 bases, J lost 1 base, and 8 bases lay in between. This CDR3 comprises 14 residues. Here the CDR3 reads CASSPRQGTDTQYF. The CDR3 nucleotides are TGTGCCAGCTCACCCAGACAGGGCACAGATACGCAGTATTTT.

The rearrangement uses TRBV29-1 and TRBJ1-2; D gene ambiguous. The germline V gene encodes CDR1 SQVTM and CDR2 ANQGSEA. Trimming left V 4 bases short and J 4 bases short, with 10 bases between. The length of the CDR3 is 12 residues. DNA of the CDR3: TGCAGCGTTGGCCCCAGGACCTATGGCTACACCTTC. Translating gives CSVGPRTYGYTF.